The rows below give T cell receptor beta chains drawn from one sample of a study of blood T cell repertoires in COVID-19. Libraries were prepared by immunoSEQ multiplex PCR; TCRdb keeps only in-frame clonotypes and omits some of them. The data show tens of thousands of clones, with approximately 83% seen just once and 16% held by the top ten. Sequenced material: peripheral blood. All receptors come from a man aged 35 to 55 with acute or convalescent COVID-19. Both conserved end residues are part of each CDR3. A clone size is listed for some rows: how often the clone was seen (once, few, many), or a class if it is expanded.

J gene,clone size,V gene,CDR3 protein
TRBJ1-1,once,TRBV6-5,CASSPTGYAEAFF
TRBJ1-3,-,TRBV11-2,CASSARQPRTGNTIYF
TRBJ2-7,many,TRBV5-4,CASSLDGSDYEQYF
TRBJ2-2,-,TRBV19,CASSNRGNTGELFF
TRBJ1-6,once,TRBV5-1,CASSLARDRATYNSPLHF
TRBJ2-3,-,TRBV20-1,CSARHQDTQYF
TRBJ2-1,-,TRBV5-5,CASSSLTSGTSGRLNEQFF
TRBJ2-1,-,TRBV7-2,CASSLRPGASGWDEQFF
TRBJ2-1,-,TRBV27,CASSSWTSGGADNEQFF
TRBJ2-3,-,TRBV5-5,CASSLFRYGTDTQYF
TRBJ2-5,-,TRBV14,CASSQGLQRLQTQYF
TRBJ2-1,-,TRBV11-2,CASSLAGTSGYNEQFF
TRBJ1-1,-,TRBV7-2,CASSLDGTPNTEAFF
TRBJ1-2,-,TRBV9,CASGGRTGYGYTF
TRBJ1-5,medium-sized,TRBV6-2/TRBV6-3,CASSKTGDSNQPQHF
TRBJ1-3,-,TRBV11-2,CASSAGLQGARNTIYF
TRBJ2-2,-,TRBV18,CASSAQGNTGELFF
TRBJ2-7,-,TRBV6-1,CASSENTGYEQYF
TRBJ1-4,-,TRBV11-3,CASSPDRGPEKLFF
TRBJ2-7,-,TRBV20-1,CSARDHHEQYF
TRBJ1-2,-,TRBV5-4,CASTQGGLNYGYTF
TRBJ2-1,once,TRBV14,CASSQTALAGVYNEQFF